The TCR beta chain under discussion was sequenced for a study of siplizumab effects on memory and regulatory T cells. Of note for this clone: The antigen is undetermined.

General study points: Naive T cells looked more diverse than memory cells, and they looked like major contributors to the alloresponse. Siplizumab, the agent tested, significantly reduced alloreactive sequences traceable to unstimulated CD4+ memory cells.

Unstimulated subsets comprising naive, memory, effector memory and TEMRA cells were sequenced in a few donor pairs. The CDR3 runs to 15 residues. Germline values: CDR1 SGHKS, CDR2 YYEKEE (reference sequence). The V and J ends lost 6 bases and 0 bases respectively, with 10 bases between them. Sequencing was performed with immunoSEQ multiplex PCR; in TCRdb, only in-frame clones are kept and a portion is missing. The table shows approximately 94,000 clones, with 96% occurring only once. This chain joins TRBV5-5 and TRBJ1-6; no reliable D call. The TCR originated in a human donor in good health. The sample comprised naive CD4+ T cells sorted from blood. CDR3 in amino acids: CASIDGSSYNSPLHF. CDR3 coding DNA: TGTGCCAGCATAGACGGGAGCTCCTATAATTCACCCCTCCACTTT.